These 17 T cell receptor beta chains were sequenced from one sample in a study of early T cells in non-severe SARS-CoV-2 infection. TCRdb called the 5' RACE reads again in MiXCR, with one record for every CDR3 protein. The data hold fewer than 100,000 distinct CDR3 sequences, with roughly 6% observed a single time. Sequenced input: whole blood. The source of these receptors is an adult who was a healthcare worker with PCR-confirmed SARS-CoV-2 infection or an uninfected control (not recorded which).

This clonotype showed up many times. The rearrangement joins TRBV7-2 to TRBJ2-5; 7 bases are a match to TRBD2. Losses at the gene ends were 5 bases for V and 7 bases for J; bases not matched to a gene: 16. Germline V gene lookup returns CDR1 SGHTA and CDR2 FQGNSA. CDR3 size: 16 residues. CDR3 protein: CASSLPAGRTAGTQYF. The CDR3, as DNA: TGTGCCAGCAGCCTGCCAGCGGGACGAACCGCAGGGACCCAGTACTTC.

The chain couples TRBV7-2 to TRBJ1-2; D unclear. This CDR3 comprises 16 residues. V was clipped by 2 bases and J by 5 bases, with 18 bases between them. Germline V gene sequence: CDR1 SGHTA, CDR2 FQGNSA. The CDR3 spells CASSLSGRWQDYGYTF. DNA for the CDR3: TGTGCCAGCAGCTTATCCGGGAGGTGGCAAGATTATGGCTACACCTTC.

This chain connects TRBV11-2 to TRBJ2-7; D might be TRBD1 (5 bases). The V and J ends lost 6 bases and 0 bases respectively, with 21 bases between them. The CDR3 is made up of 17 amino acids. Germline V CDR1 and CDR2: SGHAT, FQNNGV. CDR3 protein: CASSLHEAQAISYEQYF. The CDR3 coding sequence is TGTGCCAGCAGTTTACACGAAGCACAGGCCATCTCCTACGAGCAGTACTTC.

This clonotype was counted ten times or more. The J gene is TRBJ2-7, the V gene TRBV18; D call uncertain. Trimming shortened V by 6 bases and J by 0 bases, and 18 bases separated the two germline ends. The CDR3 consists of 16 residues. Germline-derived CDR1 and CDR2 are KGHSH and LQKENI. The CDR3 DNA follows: TGTGCCAGCTCCCTCGTACCCCCGGACCTCTCCTACGAGCAGTACTTC. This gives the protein CASSLVPPDLSYEQYF.

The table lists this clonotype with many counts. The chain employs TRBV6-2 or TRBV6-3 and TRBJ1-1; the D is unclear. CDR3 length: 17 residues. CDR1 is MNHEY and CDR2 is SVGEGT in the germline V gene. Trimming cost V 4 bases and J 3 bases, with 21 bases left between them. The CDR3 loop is CASSSRKDWRRDTEAFF. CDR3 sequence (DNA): TGTGCCAGCAGTTCAAGAAAAGACTGGAGGAGGGACACTGAAGCTTTCTTT.

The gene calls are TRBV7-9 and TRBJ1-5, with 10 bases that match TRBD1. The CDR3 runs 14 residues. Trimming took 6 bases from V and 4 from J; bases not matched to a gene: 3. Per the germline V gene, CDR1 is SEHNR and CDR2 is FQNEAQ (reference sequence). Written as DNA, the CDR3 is TGTGCCAGCAGTGGACAGGGGGAAAATCAGCCCCAGCATTTT. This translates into CASSGQGENQPQHF.

For the CDR3, the DNA is TGTGCCAGCAGCTTGTTCTTAGCGGGACGTTACGAGCAGTACTTC. Amino acids: CASSLFLAGRYEQYF. The rearrangement links TRBV5-4 to TRBJ2-7, with TRBD2 matching 8 bases. CDR1 is SGHNT and CDR2 is YYREEE in the germline V gene (reference sequence). This CDR3 contains 15 residues. The V segment lost 1 base and the J segment 4 bases; nucleotides outside the gene matches: 7.

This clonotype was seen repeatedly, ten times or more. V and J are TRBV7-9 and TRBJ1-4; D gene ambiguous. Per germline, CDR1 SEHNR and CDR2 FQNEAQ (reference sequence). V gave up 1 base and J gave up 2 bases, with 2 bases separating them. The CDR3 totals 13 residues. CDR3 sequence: CASSLVTNEKLFF. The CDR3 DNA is TGTGCCAGCAGCTTAGTTACTAATGAAAAACTGTTTTTT. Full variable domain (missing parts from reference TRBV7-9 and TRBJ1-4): DTGVSQNPRHKITKRGQNVTFRCDPISEHNRLYWYRQTLGQGPEFLTYFQNEAQLEKSRLLSDRFSAERPKGSFSTLEIQRTEQGDSAMYLCASSLVTNEKLFFGSGTQLSVL.

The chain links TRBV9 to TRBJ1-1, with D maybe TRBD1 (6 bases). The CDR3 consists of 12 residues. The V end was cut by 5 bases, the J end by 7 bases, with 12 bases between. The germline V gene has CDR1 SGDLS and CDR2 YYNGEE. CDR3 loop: CASRDWGHEAFF. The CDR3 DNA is TGTGCCAGCAGGGATTGGGGGCATGAAGCTTTCTTT.

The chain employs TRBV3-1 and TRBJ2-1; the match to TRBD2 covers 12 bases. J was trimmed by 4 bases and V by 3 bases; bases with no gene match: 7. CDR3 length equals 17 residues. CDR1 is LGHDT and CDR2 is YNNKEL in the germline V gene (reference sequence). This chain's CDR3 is CASSHAGLAGIYNEQFF. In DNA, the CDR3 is TGTGCCAGCAGCCATGCCGGACTAGCGGGGATATACAATGAGCAGTTCTTC.

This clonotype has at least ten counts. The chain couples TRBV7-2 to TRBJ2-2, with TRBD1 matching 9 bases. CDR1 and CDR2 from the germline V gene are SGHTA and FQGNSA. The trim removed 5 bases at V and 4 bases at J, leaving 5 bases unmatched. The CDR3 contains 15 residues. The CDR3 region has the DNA TGTGCCAGCAGCCCGGACAGGGGAGTCACCGGGGAGCTGTTTTTT. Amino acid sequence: CASSPDRGVTGELFF.

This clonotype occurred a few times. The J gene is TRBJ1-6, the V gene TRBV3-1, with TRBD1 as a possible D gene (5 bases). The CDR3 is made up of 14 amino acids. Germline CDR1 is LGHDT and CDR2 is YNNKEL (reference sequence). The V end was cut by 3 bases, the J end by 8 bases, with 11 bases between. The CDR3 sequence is CASSHDLRDSPLHF. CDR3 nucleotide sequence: TGTGCCAGCAGCCATGACCTCAGGGATTCACCCCTCCACTTT.

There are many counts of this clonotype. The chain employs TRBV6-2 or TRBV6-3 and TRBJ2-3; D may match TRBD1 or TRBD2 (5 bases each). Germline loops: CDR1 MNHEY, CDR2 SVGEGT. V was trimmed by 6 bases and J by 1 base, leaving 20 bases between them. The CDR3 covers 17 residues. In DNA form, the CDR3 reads TGTGCCAGCAGCTTGGGACGGGACGAGGTTGGCACAGATACGCAGTATTTT. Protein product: CASSLGRDEVGTDTQYF.

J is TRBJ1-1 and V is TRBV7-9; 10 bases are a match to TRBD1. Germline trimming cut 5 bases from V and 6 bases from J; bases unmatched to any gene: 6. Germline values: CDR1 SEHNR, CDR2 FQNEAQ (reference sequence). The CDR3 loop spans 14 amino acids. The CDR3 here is CASSLRQGAAEAFF. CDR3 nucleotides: TGTGCCAGCAGCCTCAGACAGGGGGCCGCTGAAGCTTTCTTT.

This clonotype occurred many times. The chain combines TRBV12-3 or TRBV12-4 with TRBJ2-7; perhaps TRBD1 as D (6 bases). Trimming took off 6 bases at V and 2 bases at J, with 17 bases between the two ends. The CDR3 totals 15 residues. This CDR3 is CASSPQRTVTYEQYF. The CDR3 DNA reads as TGTGCCAGCAGCCCACAAAGGACAGTTACCTACGAGCAGTACTTC.

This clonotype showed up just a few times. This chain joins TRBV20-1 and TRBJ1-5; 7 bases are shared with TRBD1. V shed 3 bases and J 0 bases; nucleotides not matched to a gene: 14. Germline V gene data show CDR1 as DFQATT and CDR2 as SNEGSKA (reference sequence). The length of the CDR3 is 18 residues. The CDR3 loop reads CSASRQGALGVSNQPQHF. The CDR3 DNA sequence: TGCAGTGCTAGCCGACAGGGAGCCTTAGGAGTTAGCAATCAGCCCCAGCATTTT.

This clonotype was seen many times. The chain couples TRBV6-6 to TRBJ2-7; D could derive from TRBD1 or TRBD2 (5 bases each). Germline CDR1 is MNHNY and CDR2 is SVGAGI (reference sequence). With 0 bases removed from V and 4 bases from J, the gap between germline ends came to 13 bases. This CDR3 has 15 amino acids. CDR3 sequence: CASSYSGGSVYEQYF. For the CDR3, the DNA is TGTGCCAGCAGTTACTCTGGGGGTAGTGTATACGAGCAGTACTTC.